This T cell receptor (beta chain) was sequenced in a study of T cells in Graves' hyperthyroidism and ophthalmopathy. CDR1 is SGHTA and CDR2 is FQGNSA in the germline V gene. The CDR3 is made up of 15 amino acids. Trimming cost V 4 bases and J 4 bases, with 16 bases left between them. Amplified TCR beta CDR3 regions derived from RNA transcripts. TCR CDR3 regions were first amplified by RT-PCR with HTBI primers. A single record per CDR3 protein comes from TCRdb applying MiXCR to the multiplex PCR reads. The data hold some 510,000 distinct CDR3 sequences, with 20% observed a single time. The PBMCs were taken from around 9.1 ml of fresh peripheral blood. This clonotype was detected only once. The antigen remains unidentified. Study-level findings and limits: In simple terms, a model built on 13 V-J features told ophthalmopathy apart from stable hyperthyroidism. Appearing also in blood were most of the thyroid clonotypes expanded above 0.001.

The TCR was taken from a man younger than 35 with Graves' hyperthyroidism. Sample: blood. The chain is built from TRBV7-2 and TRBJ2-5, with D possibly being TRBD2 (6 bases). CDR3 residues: CASSSREPRAETQYF. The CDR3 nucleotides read TGTGCCAGCAGCTCCCGGGAGCCAAGGGCAGAGACCCAGTACTTC.